These T cell receptor beta chains were read from a single sample in a study of control samples from healthy donors and cancer patients. Sequencing used immunoSEQ multiplex PCR; TCRdb keeps in-frame clones, though not all of them. The table lists 170,000 or so clones, 90% to 95% of them singletons. The specimen sequenced was blood. The source is a young man in good health. Both conserved end residues are part of each CDR3. The D gene is left open where the match is weak. A row's size may be missing; if present it is once, few, many or a size class.

>TRBJ1-1|.|TRBV19|.
TGTGCCAGTAGTCAGAGGGACAACACTGAAGCTTTCTTT
CASSQRDNTEAFF
>TRBJ2-3|.|TRBV3-1/TRBV3-2|.
TGTGCCAGCAGCCAAGAGACGCGAAGGAGCGGTACGCAGTATTTT
CASSQETRRSGTQYF
>TRBJ1-6|.|TRBV7-8|.
TGTGCCAGCAGCTTAGACATAAATTCACCCCTCCACTTT
CASSLDINSPLHF
>TRBJ1-6|.|TRBV6-1|.
TGTGCCAGCAGTGAAGTGGCTAGCTCCTATAATTCACCCCTCCACTTT
CASSEVASSYNSPLHF
>TRBJ1-2|.|TRBV19|.
TGTGCCAGTAGTATGAGCCAGGGTACGTCGAATGGCTACACCTTC
CASSMSQGTSNGYTF
>TRBJ1-5|.|TRBV6-1|TRBD1
TGTGCCAGCAGTGCATACCTACCCCGGGACAGGGGGGCGCATCAGCCCCAGCATTTT
CASSAYLPRDRGAHQPQHF
>TRBJ2-1|.|TRBV13|TRBD2
TGTGCCAGCAGCTCATATTACCAAGCGGGGGGGCCTGATGAGCAGTTCTTC
CASSSYYQAGGPDEQFF
>TRBJ1-1|.|TRBV6-5|TRBD1
TGTGCCAGCAGTCGACAGGGGCCCGAAGCTTTCTTT
CASSRQGPEAFF
>TRBJ2-7|.|TRBV10-2|.
TGCGCCAGCAGTTTTACTACAGGGTACGAGCAGTACTTC
CASSFTTGYEQYF
>TRBJ2-1|.|TRBV19|.
TGTGCCAGTAGTCCCCACAGGGACAATGAGCAGTTCTTC
CASSPHRDNEQFF
>TRBJ1-6|.|TRBV7-6|.
TGTGCCAGCAACCTTGATCGGGGACGACAGCGGGGTCACCTCCACTTT
CASNLDRGRQRGHLHF
>TRBJ1-1|.|TRBV2|.
TGTGCCAGCAGTGACCCCCCCAGCACTGAAGCTTTCTTT
CASSDPPSTEAFF
>TRBJ1-1|.|TRBV9|TRBD1
TGTGCCAGCAGCGTAGCAGGGGCAGGGGGAGCTTTCTTT
CASSVAGAGGAFF
>TRBJ1-6|once|TRBV18|TRBD1
TGTGCCAGCTCCCCCGGGACAGGGGCCAATTCACCCCTCCACTTT
CASSPGTGANSPLHF
>TRBJ2-1|.|TRBV19|.
TGTGCCAGTCGCCAGGGATTTCGGCGGGGGAAGGGGGTGGGCGAGCAGTTCTTC
CASRQGFRRGKGVGEQFF
>TRBJ1-4|.|TRBV20-1|.
TGCAGTGCTAGTGGGACAATAGGGGAAAAACTGTTTTTT
CSASGTIGEKLFF
>TRBJ2-3|.|TRBV5-1|TRBD2
TGCGCCAGCACTCTTCTAGCGGGGGGAAACACAGATACGCAGTATTTT
CASTLLAGGNTDTQYF
>TRBJ2-7|.|TRBV18|.
TGTGCCAGCTCATCCTCCTACGAGCAGTACTTC
CASSSSYEQYF
>TRBJ2-7|once|TRBV7-2|.
TGTGCCAGCAGCTTAGACGGGACCCAAACTAGGGAGCAGTACTTC
CASSLDGTQTREQYF
>TRBJ2-1|.|TRBV23-1|TRBD2
TGCGCCAGCAGTCAATCGGGACTAGCGGGGGGTGACAATGAGCAGTTCTTC
CASSQSGLAGGDNEQFF
>TRBJ1-1|.|TRBV7-9|.
TGTGCCAGCAGCCCAACGGGGGAGAACACTGAAGCTTTCTTT
CASSPTGENTEAFF
>TRBJ1-5|few|TRBV2|.
TGTGCCAGCAGGGGCGTTAGCAATCAGCCCCAGCATTTT
CASRGVSNQPQHF
>TRBJ1-3|.|TRBV5-6|.
TGTGCCAGCAGCTTATTGGTTTTTAGCTCTGGAAACACCATATATTTT
CASSLLVFSSGNTIYF
>TRBJ1-1|.|TRBV2|.
TGTGCCAGCAGTGTTGAGAGTCTCGGCACTGAAGCTTTCTTT
CASSVESLGTEAFF
>TRBJ2-7|.|TRBV7-8|.
TGTGCCACCGTAGGGGTTTCCTACGAGCAGTACTTC
CATVGVSYEQYF
>TRBJ2-7|once|TRBV7-8|.
TGTGCCAGCAGCTTAGGGGCAGAGCAGTACTTC
CASSLGAEQYF
>TRBJ2-5|.|TRBV6-5|.
TGTGCCAGCAATCAGGGGATGGGCGAGACCCAGTACTTC
CASNQGMGETQYF
>TRBJ1-2|.|TRBV6-5|.
TGTGCCAGCAGGATCACACAGGGACCTAACTATGGCTACACCTTC
CASRITQGPNYGYTF
>TRBJ1-6|.|TRBV19|.
TGTGCCAGTAGTAGAGGCACGGCTAATTCACCCCTCCACTTT
CASSRGTANSPLHF
>TRBJ2-1|.|TRBV7-9|.
TGTGCCAGCAGCCGGACAGATGAGCAGTTCTTC
CASSRTDEQFF
>TRBJ1-2|.|TRBV3-1/TRBV3-2|.
TGTGCCAGCAGCCAGCCCTACTATGGCTACACCTTC
CASSQPYYGYTF
>TRBJ1-5|few|TRBV28|.
TGTGCCAGCAGTTCCCCCGACAGACCCAATCAGCCCCAGCATTTT
CASSSPDRPNQPQHF
>TRBJ1-2|.|TRBV30|TRBD1
TGTGCCTCCATCAACAGGGGGCGCGACTATGGCTACACCTTC
CASINRGRDYGYTF
>TRBJ1-1|.|TRBV5-1|TRBD1
TGCGCCAGCAGCCTGGACAGGGACCTTAACACTGAAGCTTTCTTT
CASSLDRDLNTEAFF
>TRBJ2-7|.|TRBV9|TRBD2
TGTGCCAGCAGCCCCACCTTGGCTAGCGGGGCCCCCTACGAGCAGTACTTC
CASSPTLASGAPYEQYF
>TRBJ1-1|.|TRBV12-3/TRBV12-4|.
TGTGCCAGCAGTCAAGGTGGGGGAACTGAAGCTTTCTTT
CASSQGGGTEAFF
>TRBJ1-6|.|TRBV14|.
TGTGCCAGCAGCCAAGTCGGGGTGTGGGCCCTCCACTTT
CASSQVGVWALHF
>TRBJ1-6|.|TRBV19|TRBD1
TGTGCCAGTAGTATAGAAGGGACAGGGGGTAATTCACCCCTCCACTTT
CASSIEGTGGNSPLHF
>TRBJ2-7|.|TRBV4-1|TRBD1
TGCGCCAGCAGCCAAGCACCTCCACGACGGGACAGGGTCCACGAGCAGTACTTC
CASSQAPPRRDRVHEQYF
>TRBJ1-1|.|TRBV5-1|.
TGCGCCAGCAGCTTGGATGGACAGAAGAACACTGAAGCTTTCTTT
CASSLDGQKNTEAFF
>TRBJ1-5|.|TRBV4-1|.
TGCGCCAGCACCAGGGACATCGAAAATCAGCCCCAGCATTTT
CASTRDIENQPQHF
>TRBJ2-7|once|TRBV30|TRBD1
TGTGCCTGGGACAGGGGACCCGAGCAGTACTTC
CAWDRGPEQYF
>TRBJ1-2|.|TRBV27|.
TGTGCCAGCAGTTCGAGGAGGGGTAACTATGGCTACACCTTC
CASSSRRGNYGYTF
>TRBJ2-7|.|TRBV28|.
TGTGCCAGCAGTCCCAGCAGAGGGTACGAGCAGTACTTC
CASSPSRGYEQYF
>TRBJ2-7|.|TRBV6-5|TRBD1
TGTGCCAGCAGTCCCTGGACAGGGCCCTACGAGCAGTACTTC
CASSPWTGPYEQYF
>TRBJ1-5|.|TRBV5-5|.
TGTGCCAGCGCACACGACTCCAATCAGCCCCAGCATTTT
CASAHDSNQPQHF
>TRBJ2-1|.|TRBV5-6|.
TGTGCCAGCAGCCTGGGACCGAGCTCCTACAATGAGCAGTTCTTC
CASSLGPSSYNEQFF
>TRBJ1-2|once|TRBV30|TRBD1
TGTGCCTGGAGTCCGCAGGACAGGTTTTATGGCTACACCTTC
CAWSPQDRFYGYTF
>TRBJ2-5|.|TRBV14|TRBD2
TGTGCCAGCAGCCGGATCTCGGGGGGGCAAGAGACCCAGTACTTC
CASSRISGGQETQYF
>TRBJ2-2|once|TRBV5-1|TRBD1
TGCGCCAGCAGCTCAAGGGGGCCCGGGGAGCTGTTTTTT
CASSSRGPGELFF
>TRBJ1-4|.|TRBV2|TRBD1
TGTGCCAGCAGTGAGGGACAGTTGAATGAAAAACTGTTTTTT
CASSEGQLNEKLFF
>TRBJ1-1|.|TRBV7-9|TRBD1
TGTGCCAGCAGCTACTACGGACAGGGCACTGAAGCTTTCTTT
CASSYYGQGTEAFF
>TRBJ2-3|.|TRBV7-3|TRBD2
TGTGCCAGCAGCATTCGGGGGGGCCCGACCACAGATACGCAGTATTTT
CASSIRGGPTTDTQYF
>TRBJ2-3|.|TRBV2|.
TGTGCCAGCAGCTTCTCCCGCCTAGCTGGGGTAGATACGCAGTATTTT
CASSFSRLAGVDTQYF
>TRBJ2-3|few|TRBV18|.
TGTGCCAGCTCACTGGGGACCACAGATACGCAGTATTTT
CASSLGTTDTQYF
>TRBJ1-2|.|TRBV3-1/TRBV3-2|.
TGTGCCAGCAGCCAAGGACATGGCTACACCTTC
CASSQGHGYTF
>TRBJ2-6|.|TRBV28|.
TGTGCCAGCAGTTTTCCTCAGGGTAGCTCTGGGGCCAACGTCCTGACTTTC
CASSFPQGSSGANVLTF
>TRBJ1-5|.|TRBV6-5|TRBD1
TGTGCCAGCAGGGCGCAGGGGGCGAGCAATCAGCCCCAGCATTTT
CASRAQGASNQPQHF
>TRBJ2-1|.|TRBV14|.
TGTGCCAGCAGCTACCGGGACTTGAATTACAATGAGCAGTTCTTC
CASSYRDLNYNEQFF
>TRBJ1-1|.|TRBV9|TRBD1
TGTGCCAGCAGCGCCGACCGGGACAGGGTTAACACTGAAGCTTTCTTT
CASSADRDRVNTEAFF